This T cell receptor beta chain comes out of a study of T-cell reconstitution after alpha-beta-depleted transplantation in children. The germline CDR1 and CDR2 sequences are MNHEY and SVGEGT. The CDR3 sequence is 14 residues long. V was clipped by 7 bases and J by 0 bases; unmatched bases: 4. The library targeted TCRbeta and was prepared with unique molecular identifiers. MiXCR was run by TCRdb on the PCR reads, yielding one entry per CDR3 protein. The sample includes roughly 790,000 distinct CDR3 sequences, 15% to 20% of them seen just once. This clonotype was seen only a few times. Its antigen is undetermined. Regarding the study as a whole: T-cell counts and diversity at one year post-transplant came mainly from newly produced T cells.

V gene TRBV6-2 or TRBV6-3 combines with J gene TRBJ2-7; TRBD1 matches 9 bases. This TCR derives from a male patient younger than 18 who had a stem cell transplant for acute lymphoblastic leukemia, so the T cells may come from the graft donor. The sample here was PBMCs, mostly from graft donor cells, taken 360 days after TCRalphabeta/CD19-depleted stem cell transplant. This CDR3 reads CASTRTGVSYEQYF. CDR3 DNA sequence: TGTGCCAGCACCAGGACAGGGGTCTCCTACGAGCAGTACTTC.